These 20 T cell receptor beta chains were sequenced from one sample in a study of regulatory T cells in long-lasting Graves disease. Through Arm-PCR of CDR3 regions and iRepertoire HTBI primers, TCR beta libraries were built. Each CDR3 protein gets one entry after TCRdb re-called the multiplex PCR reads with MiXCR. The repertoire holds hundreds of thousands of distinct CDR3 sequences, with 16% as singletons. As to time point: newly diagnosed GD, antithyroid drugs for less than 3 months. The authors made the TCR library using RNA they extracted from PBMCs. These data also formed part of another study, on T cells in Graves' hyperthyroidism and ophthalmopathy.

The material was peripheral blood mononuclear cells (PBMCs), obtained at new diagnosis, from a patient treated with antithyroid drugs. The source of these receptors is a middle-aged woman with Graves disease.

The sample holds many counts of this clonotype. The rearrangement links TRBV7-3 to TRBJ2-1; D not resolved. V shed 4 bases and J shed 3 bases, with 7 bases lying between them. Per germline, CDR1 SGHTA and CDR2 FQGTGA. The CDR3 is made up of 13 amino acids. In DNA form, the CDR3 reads TGTGCCAGCAGCTCCACCGTCTACAATGAGCAGTTCTTC. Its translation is CASSSTVYNEQFF. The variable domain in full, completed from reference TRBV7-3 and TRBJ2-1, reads GAGVSQTPSNKVTEKGKYVELRCDPISGHTALYWYRQSLGQGPEFLIYFQGTGAADDSGLPNDRFFAVRPEGSVSTLKIQRTERGDSAVYLCASSSTVYNEQFFGPGTRLTVL.

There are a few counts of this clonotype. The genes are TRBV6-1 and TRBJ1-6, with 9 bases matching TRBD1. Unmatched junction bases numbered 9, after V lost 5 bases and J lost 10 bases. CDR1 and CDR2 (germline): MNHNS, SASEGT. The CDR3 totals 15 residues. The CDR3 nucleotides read TGTGCCAGCAGTCCTCAGGGACAGGGCTTCTCACCCCTCCACTTT. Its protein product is CASSPQGQGFSPLHF.

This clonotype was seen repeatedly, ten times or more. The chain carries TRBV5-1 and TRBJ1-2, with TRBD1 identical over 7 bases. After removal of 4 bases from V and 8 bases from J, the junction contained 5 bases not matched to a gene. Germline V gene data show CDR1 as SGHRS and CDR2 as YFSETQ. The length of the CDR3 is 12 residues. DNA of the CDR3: TGCGCCAGCAGCGTCGACAGGGACGGCTACACCTTC. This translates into CASSVDRDGYTF.

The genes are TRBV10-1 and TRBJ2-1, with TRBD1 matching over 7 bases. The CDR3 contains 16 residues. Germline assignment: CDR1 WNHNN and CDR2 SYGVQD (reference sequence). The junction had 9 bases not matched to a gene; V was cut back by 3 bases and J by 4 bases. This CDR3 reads CASSEYPGQIYNEQFF. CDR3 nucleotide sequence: TGCGCCAGCAGTGAATACCCGGGACAGATTTACAATGAGCAGTTCTTC.

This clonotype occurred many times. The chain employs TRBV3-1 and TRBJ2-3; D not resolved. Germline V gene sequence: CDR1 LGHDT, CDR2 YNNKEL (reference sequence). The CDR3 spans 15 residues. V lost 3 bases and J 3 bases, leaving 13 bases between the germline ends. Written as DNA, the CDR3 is TGTGCCAGCAGCCAGGACCCAGACCCAACAGATACGCAGTATTTT. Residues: CASSQDPDPTDTQYF.

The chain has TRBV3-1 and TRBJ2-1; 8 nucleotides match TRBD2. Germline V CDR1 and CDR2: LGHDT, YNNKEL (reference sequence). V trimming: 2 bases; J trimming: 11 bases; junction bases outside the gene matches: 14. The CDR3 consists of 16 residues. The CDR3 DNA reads TGTGCCAGCAGCCAAACCCAAGGGAGCGGGGGTGCACAGCAGTTCTTC. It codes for CASSQTQGSGGAQQFF.

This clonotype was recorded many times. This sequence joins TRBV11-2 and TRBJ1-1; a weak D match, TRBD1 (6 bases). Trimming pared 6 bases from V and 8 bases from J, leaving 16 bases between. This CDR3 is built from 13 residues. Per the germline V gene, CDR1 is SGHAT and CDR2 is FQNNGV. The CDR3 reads CASSVRGGHEAFF. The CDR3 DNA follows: TGTGCCAGCAGTGTCAGAGGGGGTCACGAAGCTTTCTTT. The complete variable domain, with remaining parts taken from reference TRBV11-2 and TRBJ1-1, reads EAGVAQSPRYKIIEKRQSVAFWCNPISGHATLYWYQQILGQGPKLLIQFQNNGVVDDSQLPKDRFSAERLKGVDSTLKIQPAKLEDSAVYLCASSVRGGHEAFFGQGTRLTVV.

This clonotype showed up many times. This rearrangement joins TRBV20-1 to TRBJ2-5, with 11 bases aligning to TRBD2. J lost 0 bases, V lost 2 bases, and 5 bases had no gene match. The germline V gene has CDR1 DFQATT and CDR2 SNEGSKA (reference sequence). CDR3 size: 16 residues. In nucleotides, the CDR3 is TGCAGTGCTAGATCTACTAGCGGGGGTGACCAAGAGACCCAGTACTTC. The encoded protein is CSARSTSGGDQETQYF.

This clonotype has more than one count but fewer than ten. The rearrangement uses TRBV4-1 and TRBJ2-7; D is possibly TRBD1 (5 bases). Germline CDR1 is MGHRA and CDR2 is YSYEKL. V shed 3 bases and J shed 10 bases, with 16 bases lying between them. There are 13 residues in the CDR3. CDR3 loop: CASSQLLCRVQYF. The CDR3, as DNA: TGCGCCAGCAGCCAGCTCCTATGCAGGGTTCAGTACTTC.

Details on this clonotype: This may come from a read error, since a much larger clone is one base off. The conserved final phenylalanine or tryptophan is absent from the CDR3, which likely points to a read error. CDR3 coding DNA: TGTGCCAGCAGGAGGGAATATGAAAAACTGTTTTCT. Encoded protein: CASRREYEKLFS. This chain uses TRBV6-2 or TRBV6-3 with TRBJ1-4; D not resolved. Looked up from germline, CDR1 is MNHEY and CDR2 is SVGEGT. This CDR3 comprises 12 residues. Trimming left V 6 bases short and J 6 bases short, with 8 bases between.

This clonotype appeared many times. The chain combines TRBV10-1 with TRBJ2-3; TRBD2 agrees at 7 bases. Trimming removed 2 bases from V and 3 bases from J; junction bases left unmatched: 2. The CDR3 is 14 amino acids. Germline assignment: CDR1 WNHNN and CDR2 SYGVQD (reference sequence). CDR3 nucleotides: TGCGCCAGCAGTGAGGGACTAGTGACAGATACGCAGTATTTT. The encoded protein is CASSEGLVTDTQYF.

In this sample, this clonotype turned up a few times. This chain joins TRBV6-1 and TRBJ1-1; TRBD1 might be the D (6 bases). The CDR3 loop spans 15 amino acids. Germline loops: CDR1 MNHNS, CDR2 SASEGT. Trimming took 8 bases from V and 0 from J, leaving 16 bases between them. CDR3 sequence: CASCRDIFMNTEAFF. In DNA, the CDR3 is TGTGCCAGCTGCAGGGACATATTCATGAACACTGAAGCTTTCTTT.

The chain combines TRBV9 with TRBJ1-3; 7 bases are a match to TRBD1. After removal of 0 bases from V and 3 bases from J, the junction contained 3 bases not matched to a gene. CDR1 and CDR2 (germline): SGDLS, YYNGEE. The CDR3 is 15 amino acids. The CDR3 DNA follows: TGTGCCAGCAGCGTAGCGACAGGGAATGGAAACACCATATATTTT. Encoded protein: CASSVATGNGNTIYF.

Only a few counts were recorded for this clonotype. The CDR3 sequence: CAIRDLRDYGYTF. The CDR3 DNA is TGTGCCATCAGGGACCTTCGAGACTATGGCTACACCTTC. This chain links TRBV10-3 with TRBJ1-2; D call uncertain. CDR3 length equals 13 residues. The V gene's germline CDR1 is ENHRY and CDR2 SYGVKD. Deletions cut 6 bases from V and 3 bases from J, with 11 bases between.

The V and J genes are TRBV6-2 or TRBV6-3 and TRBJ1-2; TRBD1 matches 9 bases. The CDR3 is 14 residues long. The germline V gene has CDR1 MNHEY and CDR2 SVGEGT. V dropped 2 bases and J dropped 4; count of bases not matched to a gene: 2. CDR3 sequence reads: CASSYAGQGYGYTF. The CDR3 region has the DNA TGTGCCAGCAGTTACGCGGGACAGGGCTATGGCTACACCTTC.

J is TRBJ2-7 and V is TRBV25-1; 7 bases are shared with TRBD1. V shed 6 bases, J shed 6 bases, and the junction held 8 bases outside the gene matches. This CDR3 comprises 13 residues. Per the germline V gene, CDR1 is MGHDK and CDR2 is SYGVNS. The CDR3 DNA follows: TGTGCCAGCAGGGAACAGGGGCGAGGCGAGCAGTACTTC. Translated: CASREQGRGEQYF.

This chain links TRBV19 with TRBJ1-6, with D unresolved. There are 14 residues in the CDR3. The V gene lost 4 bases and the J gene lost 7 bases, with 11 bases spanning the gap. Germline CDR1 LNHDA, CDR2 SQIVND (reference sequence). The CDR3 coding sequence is TGTGCCAGTAGTACGGCCCTCGGGAATTCACCCCTCCACTTT. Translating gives CASSTALGNSPLHF.

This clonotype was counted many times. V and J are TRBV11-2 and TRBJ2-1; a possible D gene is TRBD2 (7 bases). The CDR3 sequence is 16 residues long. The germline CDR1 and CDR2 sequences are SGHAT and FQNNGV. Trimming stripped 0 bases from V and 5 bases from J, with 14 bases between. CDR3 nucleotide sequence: TGTGCCAGCAGCTTAGAACTGGGGGGGCGTAACAATGAGCAGTTCTTC. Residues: CASSLELGGRNNEQFF.

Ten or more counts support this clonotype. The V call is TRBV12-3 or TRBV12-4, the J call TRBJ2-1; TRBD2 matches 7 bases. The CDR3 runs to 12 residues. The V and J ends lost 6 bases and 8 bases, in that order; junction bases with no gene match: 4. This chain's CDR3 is CASSRGGHEQFF. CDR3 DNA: TGTGCCAGCAGCCGCGGGGGACATGAGCAGTTCTTC.

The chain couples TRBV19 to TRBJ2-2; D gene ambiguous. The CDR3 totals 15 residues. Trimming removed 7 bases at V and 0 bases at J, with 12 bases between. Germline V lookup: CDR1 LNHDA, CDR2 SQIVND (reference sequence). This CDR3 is CASTPHGSNTGELFF. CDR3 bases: TGTGCCAGTACCCCCCACGGTTCGAACACCGGGGAGCTGTTTTTT.